In this sample, the clone carrying this TCR beta chain turned up a few times. The assay was immunoSEQ multiplex PCR, and TCRdb's table has in-frame clones only and misses some. The sample consists of 950,000 to 1,100,000 clones, 75% to 85% of them appearing once. These data are taken from a study of shared clonotypes between healthy human individuals. This clonotype was obtained from a man aged 18 to 29 in good health. Some clones in this sample may be carry-over from other donors' samples. The source material was memory CD4+ T cells from PBMCs. Subset specified: CD45RA-negative fraction.

CDR3 region: CASSGDANEQFF. As DNA, the CDR3 is TGTGCCAGCAGTGGCGACGCCAATGAGCAGTTCTTC. The rearrangement uses TRBV28 and TRBJ2-1; D uncertain. Trimming stripped 5 bases from V and 6 bases from J, with 8 bases between. The V gene's germline CDR1 is MDHEN and CDR2 SYDVKM. This CDR3 comprises 12 residues.